This is a list of T cell receptor beta chains from one sample in a study of vaccination effects on CD4 cells after COVID-19. No antigen has been assigned to these receptors. Repertoires were generated with immunoSEQ multiplex PCR, while TCRdb's copy carries only in-frame clones and drops some. Among more than 65,000 clones listed, around 81% were seen once. The specimen comprised CD4+ T cells from PBMCs cultured with HCoV-229E spike peptides, sampled after COVID-19 vaccination. These receptors all come from a human donor who received a COVID-19 vaccine. CDR3s include the opening cysteine and the closing phenylalanine or tryptophan. D genes are given only for firm matches.

d_call	v_call	cdr3_aa
NA	TRBV6-5	CASSLTKRSNNEQFF
NA	TRBV5-6	CASSFRPTNYGYTF
NA	TRBV12-3/TRBV12-4	CASSLGGNTIYF
NA	TRBV14	CASSLRTESTDTQYF
NA	TRBV5-8	CASSTDPGGNQPQHF
TRBD1	TRBV7-2	CASSLVHRGQEKLFF
NA	TRBV7-3	CASSLIPISGGTEAFF
NA	TRBV7-3	CASSQQTSQGGYTF
NA	TRBV5-1	CASSLEGGLGTDTQYF
NA	TRBV3-1/TRBV3-2	CASSEAGVTEAFF
NA	TRBV7-2	CASSPTSWGQASF
NA	TRBV21-1	CASSKVSAGENTGELFF
NA	TRBV18	CASSHGLGDQPQHF
TRBD2	TRBV15	CATSRDPGGETQYF
TRBD1	TRBV6-4	CASSHQTGLSYNEQFF
TRBD1	TRBV30	CAWTKYVGQGSYYGYTF
NA	TRBV10-3	CAISGPGSSILNYGYTF
TRBD1	TRBV5-1	CASSVQGAQNTEAFF
NA	TRBV6-5	CASSPDFVAGTEAFF
NA	TRBV12-3/TRBV12-4	CASSRTRTDTQYF
NA	TRBV6-6	CASSLGLLAKNIQYF
NA	TRBV5-8	CASPNGGQYEDTQYF
TRBD1	TRBV7-2	CASSLARTGLYGYTF
TRBD1	TRBV10-3	CAISEDRDSNNEQFF
TRBD1	TRBV2	CASNQGQMNTEAFF
TRBD1	TRBV24-1	CATSDSRTGDVYGYTF
NA	TRBV19	CASSIVAVLRSGYTF
NA	TRBV9	CASSALPDITPRHF
NA	TRBV24-1	CATSDGTSYNEQFF
TRBD1	TRBV24-1	CATSDLTGGLEKLFF
NA	TRBV7-2	CASSIQETQYF
NA	TRBV11-2	CASSLDTSFRGADTQYF
TRBD1	TRBV7-2	CASSRQGSNTEAFF
NA	TRBV5-1	CASSLGTEEETQYF
NA	TRBV24-1	CATSDSGTKERPQHF
TRBD1	TRBV28	CASSPGQGDDYGYTF
TRBD1	TRBV10-3	CAIANRGQGDTQYF
NA	TRBV12-3/TRBV12-4	CASKIGGEETQYF
NA	TRBV19	CASSMGHQIPTDTQYF
NA	TRBV6-6	CASSKDPSAGNQPQHF
NA	TRBV30	CAWSRSGLANYGYTF
NA	TRBV7-8	CASSPTVISGANVLTF
NA	TRBV23-1	CASSQPGQIPGNTIYF
NA	TRBV7-3	CASSPRRVPSSYNEQFF
NA	TRBV6-5	CASSSRISGANVLTF
TRBD1	TRBV5-5	CASSSGDSRLEKLFF
TRBD2	TRBV9	CASSSPSSGERPGELFF
TRBD1	TRBV6-4	CASSAGQGNSPLHF
NA	TRBV4-2	CASSQELRYRTDTQYF
NA	TRBV12-3/TRBV12-4	CASSPLVDGELFF
NA	TRBV2	CASSAEVKNIQYF
NA	TRBV2	CASRGQSTDTQYF
NA	TRBV6-1	CASSEGGDRVTEAFF
TRBD2	TRBV5-4	CASSTGTSGVLQETQYF
NA	TRBV28	CASSGNRGTQPQHF